This T cell receptor (beta chain) was obtained from a study of cytomegalovirus exposure and HLA in healthy donors. Germline V gives CDR1 GTSNPN, CDR2 SVGIG (reference sequence). This CDR3 contains 12 residues. Trimming stripped 5 bases from V and 1 base from J, with 8 bases between. PCR amplification relied on 60 Vbeta primers (plus 13 Jbeta primers). Here immunoSEQ multiplex PCR was the method, and the copy in TCRdb shows in-frame clones only, minus some. This table has roughly 110,000 clones, under 85% appearing once. This TCR came from a man aged 40-49 years in good health and CMV-seropositive. V and J are TRBV30 and TRBJ2-5, with D unresolved. The sample taken for sequencing was PBMCs. The CDR3 nucleotides are TGTGCCTGGGGTCAGGCCCAAGAGACCCAGTACTTC. This encodes CAWGQAQETQYF.